By its share, the clone carrying this T cell receptor (beta chain) is large. Its cognate antigen is unknown. Time point indicated: neoterminal ileum biopsy at postoperative endoscopy, about 6 months after surgery. Per sample, approximately 550 nanograms of biopsy DNA were TCRB immunosequenced. Clones were read by immunoSEQ multiplex PCR, and TCRdb kept only the in-frame ones, dropping some. The repertoire holds about 13,000 clones, more than 65% seen once, with about 9% in the top ten. The sample comes from a study of T cell repertoires in ileal Crohn's disease. Study-wide context: Patients had a median approximately 8-year disease duration, and approximately 35% were active smokers. M6 samples are neoterminal ileum biopsies from postoperative colonoscopy. Study observations and caveats: Clonal expansions were more frequent in active smokers than non-smokers at surgery.

Per germline, CDR1 SGHDN and CDR2 FVKESK. The CDR3 sequence is 14 residues long. Trimming took off 3 bases at V and 4 bases at J, with 10 bases between the two ends. The TCR originated in an adult with Crohn's disease. Material: ileal tissue. The genes are TRBV14 and TRBJ2-1; maybe TRBD2 (5 bases). Written as DNA, the CDR3 is TGTGCCAGCAGCCAGGGCACGGGATACAATGAGCAGTTCTTC. It yields the protein CASSQGTGYNEQFF.